This TCR beta chain comes out of a study of T-cell reconstitution after alpha-beta-depleted transplantation in children. Study-wide results and limits: The high TCRbeta diversity at day 60 in some patients came from surviving recipient T cells and thymic progenitors. From newly produced T cells came most of the T-cell counts and diversity one year after transplant. Several hundred expanded graft clones reportedly were the source of alpha-beta T cells about two months after transplant.

V gave up 4 bases and J gave up 4 bases; unmatched junction bases: 4. The CDR3 spans 15 residues. CDR1 SQVTM and CDR2 ANQGSEA come from the germline V gene. About this clonotype itself: Antigen unknown.

Unique molecular identifiers featured in how the TCRbeta library was prepared. MiXCR was run by TCRdb on the PCR reads, yielding one entry per CDR3 protein. The data contain roughly 790,000 distinct CDR3 sequences, about 15% of them seen just once; the ten biggest clones take up approximately 5%. V usage is TRBV29-1 and J usage is TRBJ2-1; 13 bases are shared with TRBD2. This receptor was taken from a male patient between 10 and 17 years old who had a stem cell transplant for acute lymphoblastic leukemia, so the T cells may come from the graft donor. The specimen was PBMCs, mostly from graft donor cells, collected 360 days after TCRalphabeta/CD19-depleted stem cell transplant. CDR3 in amino acids: CSVARTSGSYNEQFF. The DNA of the CDR3 is TGCAGCGTTGCCCGGACTAGCGGGAGTTACAATGAGCAGTTCTTC.